This TCR beta chain was sequenced in a study of T cell responses to AZD1222 COVID-19 vaccine. On the study more broadly: Second doses that came at about 4 or about 12 weeks were put together.

Germline lookup yields CDR1 MNHNS and CDR2 SASEGT. With 1 base removed from V and 6 bases from J, the gap between germline ends came to 13 bases. This CDR3 is built from 15 residues. A word on this clone: What it recognizes is unknown.

TCRdb's copy holds only in-frame clones and misses some; the assay was immunoSEQ multiplex PCR. In the table there are about 170,000 clones, approximately 92% of which are singletons. Study observations and caveats: Rises in breadth and depth of Spike-specific TCRs came after two AZD1222 doses. The study found vaccine-associated CD4 TCRs spanning spike, dominant at 160-218 and 743-854.

Material: peripheral blood, obtained on day 0 of AZD1222 vaccination. V usage is TRBV6-1 and J usage is TRBJ1-5, with a weak D call TRBD1 (5 bases). The source is an adult in good health. The CDR3 DNA follows: TGTGCCAGCAGTGAAGATGGGGGTCCAAGTCAGCCCCAGCATTTT. It translates to CASSEDGGPSQPQHF.